The entry below describes one T cell receptor (beta chain). Antigen specificity is unknown. Clones were sequenced by immunoSEQ multiplex PCR, and TCRdb holds only the in-frame ones, with some missing. Of about 27,000 clones detected, approximately 84% appear once; the ten largest clones hold 1.3%. The sample comes from a study of T cells in narcolepsy. Findings and limits, study-wide: Comparing one patient's CSF and blood CD4+ clonotypes highlighted HCRT- and TRIB2-specific autoreactive clonotypes. In some patient and control memory CD4+ samples, autoreactive clones were absent.

The origin of this receptor is a human donor with narcolepsy. Sequenced material: CD45RA- memory CD4+ T cells from PBMCs.

CDR3 in DNA: TGCGCCAGCAGGCAGACAGACCTCTCCTACGAGCAGTACTTC. This encodes CASRQTDLSYEQYF. The J gene is TRBJ2-7, the V gene TRBV5-1; D is perhaps TRBD1 (5 bases). The CDR3 is 14 residues long. V lost 5 bases, J lost 0 bases, and 12 bases lay in between. Per the germline V gene, CDR1 is SGHRS and CDR2 is YFSETQ.